Listed below are T cell receptor beta chains from one sample, sequenced in a study of tumor-infiltrating lymphocytes in primary liver carcinoma. TCRdb processed the multiplex PCR reads anew with MiXCR; each CDR3 protein has one entry. The data show roughly 180,000 distinct CDR3 sequences, approximately 60% seen once. Material: peripheral blood. The receptors originated from a man in his forties with primary liver carcinoma and hepatitis B virus infection. Both conserved end residues are part of each CDR3. D genes are given only for firm matches. Only some rows state a clone size, as once, few, many or a class for expanded clones.

size,J,D,V,CDR3,DNA
-,TRBJ2-1,-,TRBV30,CAWSGLVSDYNEQFF,TGTGCCTGGAGTGGGCTCGTGTCGGATTACAATGAGCAGTTCTTC
-,TRBJ2-1,-,TRBV12-3/TRBV12-4,CVSSPRDSNNEQFF,TGTGTCAGCAGCCCCCGGGACTCTAACAATGAGCAGTTCTTC
few,TRBJ1-1,-,TRBV6-5,CASSVRPNTEAFF,TGTGCCAGCAGTGTCAGACCGAACACTGAAGCTTTCTTT
-,TRBJ2-6,-,TRBV6-5,CASSYGWGRAGANVLTF,TGTGCCAGCAGTTATGGTTGGGGGCGCGCTGGGGCCAACGTCCTGACTTTC
few,TRBJ1-1,-,TRBV12-3/TRBV12-4,CASKLRGPGNTEAFF,TGTGCCAGCAAACTGAGGGGACCAGGGAACACTGAAGCTTTCTTT
-,TRBJ1-4,-,TRBV6-1,CTSSEPGATNEKLFF,TGTACCAGCAGTGAACCCGGGGCAACTAATGAAAAACTGTTTTTT
-,TRBJ1-1,-,TRBV6-5,CASISHPGRGGTEACF,TGTGCCAGCATCTCACACCCAGGGAGGGGGGGCACTGAAGCTTGCTTT
few,TRBJ2-7,TRBD2,TRBV10-3,CATLGGDEQYF,TGTGCCACGCTGGGAGGGGACGAGCAGTACTTC
-,TRBJ2-6,-,TRBV29-1,CSVEQDGSGANVLTF,TGCAGCGTTGAACAGGACGGCTCTGGGGCCAACGTCCTGACTTTC
many,TRBJ2-7,TRBD2,TRBV11-2,CASSWGLAGVLSYEQYF,TGTGCCAGCAGCTGGGGACTAGCGGGAGTACTCTCCTACGAGCAGTACTTC
-,TRBJ1-3,-,TRBV6-5,CASSYRTGTKPFSGDTIYF,TGTGCCAGCAGTTACCGAACCGGGACAAAGCCGTTCTCTGGAGACACCATATATTTT
few,TRBJ2-2,-,TRBV6-6,CASIPRDQTGELFF,TGTGCCAGCATCCCCAGGGATCAAACCGGGGAGCTGTTTTTT
few,TRBJ2-1,TRBD1,TRBV29-1,CSVVEWGGDSPPSYNEQFF,TGCAGCGTTGTCGAGTGGGGTGGGGACAGTCCTCCCTCCTACAATGAGCAGTTCTTC
-,TRBJ2-7,-,TRBV12-3/TRBV12-4,CASTEVITYEQYF,TGTGCCAGCACCGAGGTGATCACCTACGAGCAGTACTTC
few,TRBJ2-7,TRBD2,TRBV10-2,CASSTTNHSGSNRGEQYF,TGCGCCAGCAGTACTACCAATCATAGCGGGAGTAATCGGGGCGAGCAGTACTTC
-,TRBJ2-3,-,TRBV6-1,CASMKDGPSTYTRYF,TGTGCCAGCATGAAGGACGGTCCTAGCACATATACGCGGTATTTT
-,TRBJ2-5,-,TRBV12-3/TRBV12-4,CASSHRQTGQETQYF,TGTGCCAGCAGTCACCGACAGACAGGCCAAGAGACCCAGTACTTC
few,TRBJ2-2,-,TRBV29-1,CSVTAPGGERFF,TGCAGCGTTACGGCTCCCGGCGGGGAGCGGTTTTTT
-,TRBJ1-2,TRBD1,TRBV6-1,CASSEQGGGRSYGCTF,TGTGCCAGCAGTGAACAAGGAGGGGGCCGGTCCTATGGCTGCACCTTC
many,TRBJ2-1,TRBD1,TRBV6-1,CASRRQGADEQFF,TGTGCCAGCAGGCGACAGGGGGCGGATGAGCAGTTCTTC
-,TRBJ2-1,-,TRBV11-2,CTSSLDRRGLQFF,TGTACCAGCAGCTTAGATCGCAGGGGTTTGCAGTTCTTC
-,TRBJ2-7,-,TRBV6-5,CPSSYSGGDEQYF,TGTCCCAGCAGTTACAGCGGTGGCGACGAGCAATACTTC
-,TRBJ2-7,-,TRBV29-1,CSVEQDNSYEQYF,TGCAGCGTTGAACAGGACAATTCCTACGAGCAGTACTTC
many,TRBJ2-3,TRBD1,TRBV11-1,CASSAGTGTDTQYF,TGTGCCAGCAGCGCCGGGACAGGGACAGATACGCAGTATTTT
-,TRBJ2-2,-,TRBV12-3/TRBV12-4,CASSLSAGWLFF,TGTGCCAGCAGTTTAAGCGCCGGGTGGCTGTTTTTT
-,TRBJ1-2,-,TRBV12-3/TRBV12-4,CASSPQTENYGYTF,TGTGCCAGCAGTCCACAGACGGAAAACTATGGCTACACCTTC
-,TRBJ2-6,TRBD1,TRBV7-9,CAGSPRGQGSSGANVLTF,TGTGCCGGCAGCCCCCGAGGACAGGGGTCGTCTGGGGCCAACGTCCTGACTTTC
-,TRBJ2-1,TRBD2,TRBV11-2,CASSPGLVDYNEQFF,TGTGCCAGCAGCCCGGGACTAGTGGACTACAATGAGCAGTTCTTC
-,TRBJ2-7,TRBD2,TRBV29-1,CSVRGESSYEQYF,TGCAGCGTTCGGGGGGAGAGCTCCTACGAGCAGTACTTC
-,TRBJ2-7,TRBD2,TRBV13,CASSSHSGKSYEQYF,TGTGCCAGCAGCTCCCATAGCGGGAAGTCCTACGAGCAGTACTTC
-,TRBJ1-2,TRBD1,TRBV28,CASSETGGLIGYTF,TGTGCCAGCAGTGAGACAGGGGGCCTAATTGGCTACACCTTC
few,TRBJ2-1,-,TRBV4-1,CASSQSGNSYNEQFF,TGCGCCAGCAGCCAGTCGGGGAACTCCTACAATGAGCAGTTCTTC
many,TRBJ2-1,-,TRBV29-1,CSVSTDNYNEQFF,TGCAGCGTGTCGACAGACAACTACAATGAGCAGTTCTTC
once,TRBJ1-1,-,TRBV6-5,CASSSSGDTEAFF,TGTGCCAGCAGTTCTTCAGGGGACACTGAAGCTTTCTTT
-,TRBJ2-1,-,TRBV29-1,CSVEPKDKGGNEQFF,TGCAGCGTTGAACCTAAGGACAAGGGAGGCAATGAGCAGTTCTTC
many,TRBJ1-1,-,TRBV29-1,CSVLGQMDTEAFF,TGCAGCGTCCTCGGACAAATGGACACTGAAGCTTTCTTT
-,TRBJ1-5,-,TRBV10-3,CATSDQISNQPQHF,TGTGCCACCAGTGACCAGATTAGCAATCAGCCCCAGCATTTT
-,TRBJ2-6,-,TRBV5-6,CASSLQQGGSGANVLTF,TGTGCCAGCAGCTTACAGCAGGGGGGCTCTGGGGCCAACGTCCTGACTTTC
-,TRBJ2-5,-,TRBV29-1,CSVGEGRLAGSKTQYF,TGCAGCGTTGGAGAGGGGCGGCTAGCCGGGTCGAAGACCCAGTACTTC
once,TRBJ2-3,TRBD2,TRBV7-8,CASRSTSGRTTDTQYF,TGTGCCAGCAGGTCGACTAGCGGGAGAACCACAGATACGCAGTATTTT